This T cell receptor beta chain was recovered during a study of T cells in women clearing cervical HPV infection. The overall study: Blood came at first lesion visit for cases, post-clearance for controls.

Genomic DNA, averaging about 1,300 ng per sample, yielded TCR beta CDR3 via immunoSEQ. This table comes from immunoSEQ multiplex PCR, and its TCRdb copy is limited to in-frame clones, with some not included. This table lists about 48,000 clones. A note on this clone: Its specificity is not known. The read finishes 3 residues shy of the CDR3 end, and the germline J gene is used to complete it.

Study results and limitations: Richness differences could reflect unmeasured T-cell content per sample.

The trim removed 3 bases at V and 6 bases at J, leaving 9 bases unmatched. The CDR3 covers 15 residues. CDR1 and CDR2 (germline): ENHRY, SYGVKD. V usage is TRBV10-3 and J usage is TRBJ1-2, with 8 bases matching TRBD1. What was sequenced was blood buffy coat. This sequence originates from a woman aged 18 to 75 with a cervical HPV16 infection that either progressed to CIN3+ or cleared (not recorded which). The CDR3 bases that were read are TGTGCCATCAGTGAATTTCGGCAGGGGGCCGATGGC. The encoded protein is CAISEFRQGADG. From start to end, the CDR3 is CAISEFRQGADGYTF.